These 2 T cell receptor beta chains were sequenced from one sample in a study of T-cell reconstitution after alpha-beta-depleted transplantation in children. Preparation of the TCRbeta library involved a method that used unique molecular identifiers. Each CDR3 protein is one row after TCRdb ran MiXCR on the PCR reads. The data hold roughly 310,000 distinct CDR3 sequences, with approximately 23% observed a single time. Source: PBMCs, mostly from graft donor cells, taken 180 days after TCRalphabeta/CD19-depleted stem cell transplant. The receptor source for this set is a male patient between 10 and 17 years old who had a stem cell transplant for acute lymphoblastic leukemia, so the T cells may come from the graft donor.

This clonotype was recorded at least ten times. V gene TRBV27 combines with J gene TRBJ2-1; 8 bases map to TRBD2. Germline CDR1 is MNHEY and CDR2 is SMNVEV (reference sequence). The CDR3 runs to 14 residues. Trimming removed 2 bases from V and 7 bases from J; junction bases left unmatched: 4. The CDR3 coding sequence is TGTGCCAGCAGTTTAGCGGGAGGTGGGAATGAGCAGTTCTTC. Amino acids: CASSLAGGGNEQFF.

The V gene is TRBV6-4, the J gene TRBJ2-3, with 7 bases that match TRBD2. Trimming took 6 bases from V and 0 from J; bases not matched to a gene: 3. Germline V gene lookup returns CDR1 MRHNA and CDR2 SNTAGT. The CDR3 has 14 residues. This chain's CDR3 is CASRISGSTDTQYF. The CDR3 coding sequence is TGTGCCAGCAGGATTAGCGGGAGCACAGATACGCAGTATTTT.